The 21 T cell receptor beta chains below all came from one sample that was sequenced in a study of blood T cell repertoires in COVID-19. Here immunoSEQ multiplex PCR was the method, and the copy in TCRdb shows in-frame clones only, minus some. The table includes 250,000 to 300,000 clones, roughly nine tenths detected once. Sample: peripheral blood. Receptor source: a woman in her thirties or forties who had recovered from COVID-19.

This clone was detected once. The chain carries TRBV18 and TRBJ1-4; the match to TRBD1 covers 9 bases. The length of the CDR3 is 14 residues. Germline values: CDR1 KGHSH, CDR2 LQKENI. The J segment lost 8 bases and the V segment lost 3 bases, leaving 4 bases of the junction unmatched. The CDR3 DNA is TGTGCCAGCTCACCGGACAGGGGTGAAGAAAAACTGTTTTTT. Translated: CASSPDRGEEKLFF.

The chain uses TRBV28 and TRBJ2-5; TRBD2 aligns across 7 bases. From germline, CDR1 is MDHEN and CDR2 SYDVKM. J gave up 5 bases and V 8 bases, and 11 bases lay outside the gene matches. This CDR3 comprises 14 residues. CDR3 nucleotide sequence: TGTGCCAGCCTAAGCGGGGATTTCGGGGAGACCCAGTACTTC. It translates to CASLSGDFGETQYF.

CDR3 coding DNA: TGTGCCAGCTCCAAGGAGCTGAGCACAGATACGCAGTATTTT. Translation: CASSKELSTDTQYF. This sequence joins TRBV5-4 and TRBJ2-3; no reliable D call. The CDR3 loop spans 14 amino acids. CDR1 is SGHNT and CDR2 is YYREEE in the germline V gene (reference sequence). V dropped 7 bases and J dropped 0 bases, with 12 bases sitting between them.

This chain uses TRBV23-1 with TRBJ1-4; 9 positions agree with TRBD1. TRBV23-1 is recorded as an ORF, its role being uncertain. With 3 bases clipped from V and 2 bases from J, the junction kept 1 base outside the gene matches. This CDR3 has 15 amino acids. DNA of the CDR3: TGCGCCAGCAGTCACGGGACAGGGACTAATGAAAAACTGTTTTTT. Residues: CASSHGTGTNEKLFF.

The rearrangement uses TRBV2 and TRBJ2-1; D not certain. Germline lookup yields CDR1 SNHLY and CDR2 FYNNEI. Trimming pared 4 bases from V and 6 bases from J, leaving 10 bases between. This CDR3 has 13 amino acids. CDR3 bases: TGTGCCAGCAGTGGAGACTTGGTCAATGAGCAGTTCTTC. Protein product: CASSGDLVNEQFF.

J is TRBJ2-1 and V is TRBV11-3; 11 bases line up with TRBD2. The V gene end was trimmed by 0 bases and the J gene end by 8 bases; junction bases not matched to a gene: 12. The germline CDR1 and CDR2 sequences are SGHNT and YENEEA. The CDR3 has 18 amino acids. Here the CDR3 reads CASSLDRVRLAGRDEQFF. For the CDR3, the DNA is TGTGCCAGCAGCTTAGATCGCGTTAGACTAGCGGGACGGGATGAGCAGTTCTTC.

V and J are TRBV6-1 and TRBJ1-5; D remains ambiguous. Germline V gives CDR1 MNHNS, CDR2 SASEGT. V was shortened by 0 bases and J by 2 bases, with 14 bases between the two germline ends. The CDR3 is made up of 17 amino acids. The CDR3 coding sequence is TGTGCCAGCAGTGAAGCCTCGGGTCGGTGGGGCAATCAGCCCCAGCATTTT. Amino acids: CASSEASGRWGNQPQHF.

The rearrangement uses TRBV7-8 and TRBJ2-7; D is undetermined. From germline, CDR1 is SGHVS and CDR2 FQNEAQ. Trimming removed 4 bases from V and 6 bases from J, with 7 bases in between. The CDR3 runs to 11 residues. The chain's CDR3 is CASSSPGEQYF. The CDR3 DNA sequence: TGTGCCAGCAGCTCCCCGGGCGAGCAGTACTTC.

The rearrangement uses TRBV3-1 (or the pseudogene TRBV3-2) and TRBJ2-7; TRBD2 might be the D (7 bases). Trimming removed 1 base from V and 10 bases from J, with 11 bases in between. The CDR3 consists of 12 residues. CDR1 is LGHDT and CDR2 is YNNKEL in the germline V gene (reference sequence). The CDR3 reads CASSQVAGAQYF. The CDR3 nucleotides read TGTGCCAGCAGCCAAGTCGCGGGGGCCCAGTACTTC.

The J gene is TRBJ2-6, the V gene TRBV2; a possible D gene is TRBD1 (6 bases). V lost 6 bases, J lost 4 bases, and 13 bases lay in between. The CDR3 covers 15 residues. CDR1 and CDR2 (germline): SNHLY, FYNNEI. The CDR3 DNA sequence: TGTGCCAGCAGATCACAGGGTGGCGGGGCCAACGTCCTGACTTTC. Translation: CASRSQGGGANVLTF.

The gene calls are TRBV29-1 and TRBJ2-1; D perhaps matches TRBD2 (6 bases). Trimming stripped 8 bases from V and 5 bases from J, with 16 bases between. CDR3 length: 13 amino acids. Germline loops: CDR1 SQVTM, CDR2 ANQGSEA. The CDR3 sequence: CSLPGLDDNEQFF. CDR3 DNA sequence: TGCAGCTTACCGGGACTGGATGACAATGAGCAGTTCTTC.

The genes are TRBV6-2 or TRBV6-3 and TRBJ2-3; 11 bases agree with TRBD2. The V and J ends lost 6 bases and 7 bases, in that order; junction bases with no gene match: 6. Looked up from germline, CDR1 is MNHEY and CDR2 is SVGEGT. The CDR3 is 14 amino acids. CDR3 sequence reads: CASSNGLAGYTQYF. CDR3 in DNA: TGTGCCAGCAGCAACGGACTAGCGGGTTATACGCAGTATTTT.

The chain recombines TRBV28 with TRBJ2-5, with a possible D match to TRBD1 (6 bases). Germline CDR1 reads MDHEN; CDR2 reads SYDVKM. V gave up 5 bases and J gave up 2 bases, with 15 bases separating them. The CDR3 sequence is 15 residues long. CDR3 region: CASSGGAGHQETQYF. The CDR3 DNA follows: TGTGCCAGCAGTGGGGGCGCAGGCCATCAAGAGACCCAGTACTTC.

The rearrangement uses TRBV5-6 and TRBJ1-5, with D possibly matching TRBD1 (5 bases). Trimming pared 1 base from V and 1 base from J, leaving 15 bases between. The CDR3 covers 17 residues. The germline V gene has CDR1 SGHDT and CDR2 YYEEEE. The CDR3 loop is CASSLTAAGGSNQPQHF. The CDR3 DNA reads TGTGCCAGCAGCTTGACAGCTGCGGGGGGAAGCAATCAGCCCCAGCATTTT.

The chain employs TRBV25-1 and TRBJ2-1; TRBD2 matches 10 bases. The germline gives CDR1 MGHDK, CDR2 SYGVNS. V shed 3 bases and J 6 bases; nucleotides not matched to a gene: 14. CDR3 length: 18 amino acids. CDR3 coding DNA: TGTGCCAGCAGTGATGTAGCGGGAGGTTCGGAGGCCCTCAATGAGCAGTTCTTC. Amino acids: CASSDVAGGSEALNEQFF.

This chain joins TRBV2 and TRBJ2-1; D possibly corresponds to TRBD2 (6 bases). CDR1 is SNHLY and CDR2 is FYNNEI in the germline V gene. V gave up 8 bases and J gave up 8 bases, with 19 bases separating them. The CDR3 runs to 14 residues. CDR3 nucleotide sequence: TGTGCCAGCCTCCGGCTTGCGGGGTTCGATGAGCAGTTCTTC. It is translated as CASLRLAGFDEQFF. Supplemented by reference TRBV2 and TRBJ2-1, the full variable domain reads EPEVTQTPSHQVTQMGQEVILRCVPISNHLYFYWYRQILGQKVEFLVSFYNNEISEKSEIFDDQFSVERPDGSNFTLKIRSTKLEDSAMYFCASLRLAGFDEQFFGPGTRLTVL.

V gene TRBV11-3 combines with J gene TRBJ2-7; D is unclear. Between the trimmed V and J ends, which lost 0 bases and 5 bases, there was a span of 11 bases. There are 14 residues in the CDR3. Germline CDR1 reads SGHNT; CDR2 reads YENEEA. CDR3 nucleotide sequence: TGTGCCAGCAGCTTAGATGCAAGCCTCCACGAGCAGTACTTC. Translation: CASSLDASLHEQYF.

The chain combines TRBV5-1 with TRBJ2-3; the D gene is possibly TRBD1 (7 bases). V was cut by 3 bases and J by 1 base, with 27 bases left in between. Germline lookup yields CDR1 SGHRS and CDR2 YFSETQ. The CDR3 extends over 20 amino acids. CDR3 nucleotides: TGCGCCAGCAGCTCAGGGGGGCTGTTAGAAGCGTTCAAGGGCACAGATACGCAGTATTTT. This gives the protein CASSSGGLLEAFKGTDTQYF.

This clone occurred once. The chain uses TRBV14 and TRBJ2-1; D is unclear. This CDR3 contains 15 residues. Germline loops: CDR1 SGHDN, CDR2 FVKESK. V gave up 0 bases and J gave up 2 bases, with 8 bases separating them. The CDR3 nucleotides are TGTGCCAGCAGCCAAGATACTGATCCCTACAATGAGCAGTTCTTC. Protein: CASSQDTDPYNEQFF.

CDR3 coding DNA: TGTGCCAGCAGTTCCCTCCTAGCGGGAAATAGCAATGAGCAGTTCTTC. Its translation: CASSSLLAGNSNEQFF. The chain couples TRBV6-6 to TRBJ2-1; TRBD2 aligns across 9 bases. Germline V gene data show CDR1 as MNHNY and CDR2 as SVGAGI (reference sequence). The CDR3 sequence is 16 residues long. Losses at the gene ends were 4 bases for V and 6 bases for J; bases not matched to a gene: 10.

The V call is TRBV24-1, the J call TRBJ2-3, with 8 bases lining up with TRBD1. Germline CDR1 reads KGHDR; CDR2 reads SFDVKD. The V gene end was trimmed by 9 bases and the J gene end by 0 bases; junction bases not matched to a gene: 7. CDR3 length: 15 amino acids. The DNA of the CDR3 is TGTGCCACCGGGGGACAGGTCCAAAGCACAGATACGCAGTATTTT. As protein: CATGGQVQSTDTQYF.